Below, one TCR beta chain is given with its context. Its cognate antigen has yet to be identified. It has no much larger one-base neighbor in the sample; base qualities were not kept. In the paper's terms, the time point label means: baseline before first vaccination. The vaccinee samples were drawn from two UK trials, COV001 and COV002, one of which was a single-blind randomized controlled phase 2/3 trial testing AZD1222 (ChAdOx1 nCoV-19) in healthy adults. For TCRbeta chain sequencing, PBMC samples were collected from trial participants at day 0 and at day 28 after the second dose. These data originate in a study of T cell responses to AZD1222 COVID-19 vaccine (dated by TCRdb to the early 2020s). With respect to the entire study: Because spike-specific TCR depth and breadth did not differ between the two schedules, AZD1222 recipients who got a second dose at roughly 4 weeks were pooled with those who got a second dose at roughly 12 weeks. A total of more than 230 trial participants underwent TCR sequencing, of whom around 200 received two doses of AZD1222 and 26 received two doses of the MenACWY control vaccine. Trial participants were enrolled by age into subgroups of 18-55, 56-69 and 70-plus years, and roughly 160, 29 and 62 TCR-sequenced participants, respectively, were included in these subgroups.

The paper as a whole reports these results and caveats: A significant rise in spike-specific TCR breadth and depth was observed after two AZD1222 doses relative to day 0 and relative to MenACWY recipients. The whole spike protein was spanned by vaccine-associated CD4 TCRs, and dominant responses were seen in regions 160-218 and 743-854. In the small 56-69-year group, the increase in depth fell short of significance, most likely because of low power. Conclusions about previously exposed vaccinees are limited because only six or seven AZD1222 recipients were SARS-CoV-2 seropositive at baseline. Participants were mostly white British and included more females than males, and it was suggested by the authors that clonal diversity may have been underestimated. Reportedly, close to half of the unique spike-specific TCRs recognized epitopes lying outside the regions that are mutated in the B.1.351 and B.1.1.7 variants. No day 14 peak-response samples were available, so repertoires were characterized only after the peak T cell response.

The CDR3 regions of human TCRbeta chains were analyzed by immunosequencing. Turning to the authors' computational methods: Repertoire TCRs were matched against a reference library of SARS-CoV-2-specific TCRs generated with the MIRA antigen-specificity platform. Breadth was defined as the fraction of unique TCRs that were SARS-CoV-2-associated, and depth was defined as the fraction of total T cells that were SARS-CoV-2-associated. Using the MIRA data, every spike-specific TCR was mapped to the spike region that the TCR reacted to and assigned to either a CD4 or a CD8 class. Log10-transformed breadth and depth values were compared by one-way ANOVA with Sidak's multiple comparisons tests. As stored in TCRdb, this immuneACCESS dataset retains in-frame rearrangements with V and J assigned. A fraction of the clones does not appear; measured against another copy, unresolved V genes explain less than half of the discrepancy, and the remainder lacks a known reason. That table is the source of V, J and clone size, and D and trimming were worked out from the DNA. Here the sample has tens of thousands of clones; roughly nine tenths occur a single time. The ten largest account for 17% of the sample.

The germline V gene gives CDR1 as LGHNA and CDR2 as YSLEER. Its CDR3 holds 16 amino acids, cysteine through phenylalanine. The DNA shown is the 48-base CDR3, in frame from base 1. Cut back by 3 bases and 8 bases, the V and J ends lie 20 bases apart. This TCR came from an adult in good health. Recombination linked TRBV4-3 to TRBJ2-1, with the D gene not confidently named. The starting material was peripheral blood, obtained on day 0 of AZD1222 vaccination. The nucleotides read TGCGCCAGCAGCCAGAGGTGGAAGGCCGATGTCGATGAGCAGTTCTTC. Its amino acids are CASSQRWKADVDEQFF.